The entry below describes one T cell receptor (beta chain). This entry belongs to a study of PD-1 blockade in mismatch repair-deficient tumors. Method: immunoSEQ multiplex PCR; TCRdb's copy keeps in-frame clones and lacks some. In the table there are approximately 37,000 clones, approximately 85% of which are singletons. PCR or immunohistochemistry showed mismatch repair deficiency in every enrolled patient. The CDR3 extends over 16 amino acids. The V gene's germline CDR1 is LGHNA and CDR2 YNFKEQ. Trimming pared 4 bases from V and 5 bases from J, leaving 20 bases between. This sequence joins TRBV4-2 and TRBJ2-5; the D call may be TRBD1 or TRBD2 (7 bases each). The sample in question was peripheral blood, obtained about 81 weeks after starting pembrolizumab. The clonotype originates from an adult with mismatch repair-deficient cancer. The CDR3 spells CASSLEGAGARETQYF. CDR3 sequence (DNA): TGTGCCAGCAGCCTTGAGGGGGCGGGAGCGCGGGAGACCCAGTACTTC.